This T cell receptor (beta chain) was identified during a study of T-cell memory formation after mild COVID-19. Study-level information: Across donors, TCR clusters were largely donor specific.

Study-level findings and limits: Contracting clones, day 15 to 85, had balanced CD4/CD8, and later expanders favored CD4+. CD4+ clones that contracted lay mainly in CM and EM; CD8+ ones lay in EMRA.

Details on this clonotype: The target antigen is unknown.

Germline CDR1 reads DFQATT; CDR2 reads SNEGSKA (reference sequence). CDR3 length: 17 residues. V was clipped by 1 base and J by 9 bases; unmatched bases: 15. TCRdb independently ran MiXCR on the 5' RACE reads; one entry per CDR3 protein. Of about 360,000 distinct CDR3 sequences listed, about an eighth are singletons. The chain is built from TRBV20-1 and TRBJ2-1; 10 bases fit TRBD2. The source is a man younger than 35 who had mild COVID-19 (a few samples of this study predate the infection). Cell type and time point are not known. The specimen was PBMCs or a T cell subset sorted from them (not recorded which). CDR3 in amino acids: CSARAAGTSDFYGEQFF. The CDR3 coding sequence is TGCAGTGCTAGAGCCGCCGGGACTAGCGATTTTTACGGTGAGCAGTTCTTC.